This TCR beta chain was identified in a study of blood T cell repertoires in COVID-19. As for the study in general: Samples representing acute and convalescent COVID-19 were sourced from the United States, Italy and Spain.

CDR3 length equals 14 residues. Germline V gene lookup returns CDR1 LNHDA and CDR2 SQIVND (reference sequence). V shed 5 bases, J shed 1 base, and the junction held 4 bases outside the gene matches. How the authors handled the data: Reference gene primer amplification yielded estimated nucleated cell counts. The repertoire was sequenced with immunoSEQ multiplex PCR; TCRdb's copy has only in-frame clones and lacks some. V and J calls and clone size are given by that table; D and trimming were obtained from the DNA. The data contain about 270,000 clones, roughly nine tenths of them singletons. Patients in Seattle were enrolled during active infection, then followed longitudinally.

V usage is TRBV19 and J usage is TRBJ1-1, with TRBD1 matching 7 bases. Sequencing was done on a sample of peripheral blood. The clonotype originates from a woman in her 30s with COVID-19, enrolled during active disease. CDR3 loop: CASSGGGWNTEAFF. DNA of the CDR3: TGTGCCAGTAGTGGAGGGGGCTGGAACACTGAAGCTTTCTTT.